This T cell receptor beta chain was sequenced in a study of Tregs in tolerant kidney transplant recipients. The wider study: Mixed chimerism was transient after nonmyeloablative marrow transplants from related graft donors. Points from the study as a whole: Changing PCR primers prevented nucleotide comparison between some patients' samples. Findings come from small patient numbers and require larger validation.

The germline CDR1 and CDR2 sequences are MDHEN and SYDVKM. This CDR3 has 16 amino acids. Trimming shortened V by 3 bases and J by 0 bases, and 9 bases separated the two germline ends. This table comes from immunoSEQ multiplex PCR, and its TCRdb copy is limited to in-frame clones, with some not included. This repertoire comprises about 30,000 clones; its ten largest clones make up about an eighth. As concerns this clone: Antigen: not known. The read comes to an end 3 residues before the CDR3 does, leaving the germline J gene to fill in the end.

Unstimulated regulatory T cells (CD4+CD25+CD127-), CD4+CD25- non-regulatory cells, CD4 and CD8 cells were FACS-sorted from thawed PBMCs. The clonotype was recovered from a human donor who received a combined kidney and bone marrow transplant. The chain couples TRBV28 to TRBJ1-6; no clear D. The sequencing here drew on CD8+ T cells from blood, taken before the transplant. The CDR3 spells CASSFRGNSYNSPLHF. The sequenced part of the CDR3 DNA is TGTGCCAGCAGTTTCCGGGGAAACTCCTATAATTCACCC.